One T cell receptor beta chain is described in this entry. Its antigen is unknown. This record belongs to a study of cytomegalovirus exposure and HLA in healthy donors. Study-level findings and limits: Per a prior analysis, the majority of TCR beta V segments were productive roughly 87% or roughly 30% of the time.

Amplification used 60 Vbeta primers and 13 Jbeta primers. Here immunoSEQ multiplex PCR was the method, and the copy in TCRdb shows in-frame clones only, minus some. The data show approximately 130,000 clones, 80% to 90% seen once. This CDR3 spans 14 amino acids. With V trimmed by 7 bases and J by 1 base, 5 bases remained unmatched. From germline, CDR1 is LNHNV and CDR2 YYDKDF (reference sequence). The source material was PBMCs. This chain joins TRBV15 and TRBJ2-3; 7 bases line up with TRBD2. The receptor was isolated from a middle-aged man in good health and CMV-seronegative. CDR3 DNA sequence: TGTGCCACCACAACAAGCGGGGGCACAGATACGCAGTATTTT. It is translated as CATTTSGGTDTQYF.